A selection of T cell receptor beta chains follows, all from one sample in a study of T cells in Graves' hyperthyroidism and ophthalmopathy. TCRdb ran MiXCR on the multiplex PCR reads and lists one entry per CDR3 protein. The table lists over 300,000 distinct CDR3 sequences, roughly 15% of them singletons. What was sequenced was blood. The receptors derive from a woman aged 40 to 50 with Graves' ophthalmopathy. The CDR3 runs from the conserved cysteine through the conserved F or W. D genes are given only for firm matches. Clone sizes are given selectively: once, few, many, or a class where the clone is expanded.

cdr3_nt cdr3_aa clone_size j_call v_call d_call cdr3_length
TGTGCCGGAAGTCGTGTATTGGGCGGGGAGCTGTTTTTT CAGSRVLGGELFF - TRBJ2-2 TRBV7-6 - 13
TGTGCCAGCAACGGTCGGAGCACTGAAGCTTTCTTT CASNGRSTEAFF many TRBJ1-1 TRBV6-2/TRBV6-3 - 12
TGTGCCAGCAGTTACCGGGACAGTGAGTACTTC CASSYRDSEYF many TRBJ2-5 TRBV6-5 TRBD1 11
TGTGCCAGCGAGACTAGCGGGCCTTACGCCAAACCCGACTTC CASETSGPYAKPDF - TRBJ2-5 TRBV28 TRBD2 14
TGTGCCAGCATCGACAGGGGACGCTATGGCTACACCTTC CASIDRGRYGYTF - TRBJ1-2 TRBV28 TRBD1 13
TGTGCCAGCAGCTTAGCTGGAGGGGCCGAGCAGTACTTC CASSLAGGAEQYF many TRBJ2-7 TRBV7-2 - 13
TGTGCCAGCAGTTTAGGGTCGGTGACAGGGGTTAGGGGCAATCAGCCCCAGCATTTT CASSLGSVTGVRGNQPQHF many TRBJ1-5 TRBV12-3/TRBV12-4 TRBD1 19
TGTGCCAGCAGCCCCTCAGCGGGGACTTACAATGAGCAGTTCTTC CASSPSAGTYNEQFF many TRBJ2-1 TRBV7-2 TRBD2 15
TGTGCCAGCTTTTCCGGACAATCGAACACCGGGGAGCTGTTTTTT CASFSGQSNTGELFF few TRBJ2-2 TRBV18 - 15
TGCAGTGCTTCCGGACTAGCGGGAGTGCTCACAGATACGCAGTATTTT CSASGLAGVLTDTQYF few TRBJ2-3 TRBV20-1 TRBD2 16
TGTGCCAGCAGCGCCGGGCAGGGGGCCTGGGAGCAGTACTTC CASSAGQGAWEQYF few TRBJ2-7 TRBV2 TRBD1 14
TGTGCCAGCAGCAGAGGGGAGGGCTATGAGCAGTTCTTC CASSRGEGYEQFF - TRBJ2-1 TRBV9 TRBD2 13
TGTGCCAGCAGCCCTCCGGTACTAGCTAACACCGGGGAGCTGTTTTTT CASSPPVLANTGELFF - TRBJ2-2 TRBV5-4 - 16
TGTGCCAGCAGCTCTTACCAGGGAGTCTCTGAAGCTTTCTTT CASSSYQGVSEAFF many TRBJ1-1 TRBV27 - 14
TGTGCCAGCAGTTTATCTCTGAGACGGACCACTGAAGCTTTCTTT CASSLSLRRTTEAFF - TRBJ1-1 TRBV27 - 15
TGCGCCAGCTATACCTTGGGCCCCGGGGAGGAGCAGTACTTC CASYTLGPGEEQYF few TRBJ2-7 TRBV10-1 - 14
TGCAGTGCTTCAGGGGGCGCAAGCACCGGGGAGCTGTTTTTT CSASGGASTGELFF - TRBJ2-2 TRBV20-1 TRBD1 14
TGTGCCAGCAGCCAAGAAGGCGCGGGGGGCCGGAGAACCGGGGAGCTGTTTTTT CASSQEGAGGRRTGELFF - TRBJ2-2 TRBV4-2 TRBD2 18
TGCAGTGCTAAAGTTTTCTATGAGCAGTTCTTC CSAKVFYEQFF few TRBJ2-1 TRBV20-1 - 11
TGTGCCAGTAGTACCGCAACAGGGCTAACCACTGAAGCTTTCTTT CASSTATGLTTEAFF many TRBJ1-1 TRBV19 - 15
TGTGCCAGCAGTTCGACCCCGCTGGGGGGGGGCTACACCTTC CASSSTPLGGGYTF many TRBJ1-2 TRBV28 - 14
TGTGCCAGCAGCATGCAGGGGGTAAGGTACAATGAGCAGTTCTTC CASSMQGVRYNEQFF many TRBJ2-1 TRBV6-2/TRBV6-3 TRBD1 15
TGTGCCAGCACCTCGTTGCTAGCGGGGGCGGATACGCAGTATTTT CASTSLLAGADTQYF many TRBJ2-3 TRBV11-2 TRBD2 15
TGTGCCAGCAGTTTTTCTGCAGGTTCATCCTACGAGCAGTACTTC CASSFSAGSSYEQYF many TRBJ2-7 TRBV12-3/TRBV12-4 - 15
TGTGCCAGCAGCCAGGACAGGGTTGATCAGCCCCAGCATTTT CASSQDRVDQPQHF many TRBJ1-5 TRBV12-3/TRBV12-4 TRBD1 14
TGTGCCATCAGTGAGTCACGGGAGACCCAGTACTTC CAISESRETQYF few TRBJ2-5 TRBV10-3 - 12
TGTGCCAGCCCTAAGGTGGCGATTATACCCTACGAGCAGTACTTC CASPKVAIIPYEQYF many TRBJ2-7 TRBV6-1 - 15
TGTGCCAGTAGGAAACTAGCGGGACTACTTCCCGCGAACACCGGGGAGCTGTTTTTT CASRKLAGLLPANTGELFF few TRBJ2-2 TRBV19 TRBD2 19
TGCGCCAGCAGGGTAGCGGGGGGCGTCAATGAGCAGTTCTTC CASRVAGGVNEQFF many TRBJ2-1 TRBV5-1 TRBD2 14
TGTGCCAGTACCCTTGGGGGGTTCACTGAAGCTTTCTTT CASTLGGFTEAFF few TRBJ1-1 TRBV19 - 13
TGCGCCAGCAGCCACCTTGGGGAGGGTTTCTCTGGAAACACCATATATTTT CASSHLGEGFSGNTIYF - TRBJ1-3 TRBV4-1 - 17
TGCAGTGCTAGACCTACCTCCAGGGTGGGGAGCTCCTATAATTCACCCCTCCACTTT CSARPTSRVGSSYNSPLHF many TRBJ1-6 TRBV20-1 - 19
TGCAGTGCTAGCGGAGGTCTAGCGGGAGTACTTGGAGAGCAGTTCTTC CSASGGLAGVLGEQFF many TRBJ2-1 TRBV20-1 TRBD2 16
TGCAGTGCTAGAGATTTCTCTTTGACAGGGAAGAACACTGAAGCTTTCTTT CSARDFSLTGKNTEAFF many TRBJ1-1 TRBV20-1 TRBD1 17
TGTGCCAGCAGCTTTAGTAGACTCTCGACCGCCGAGAGAATTCCCTACAAGTACTATGGCTACACCTTC CASSFSRLSTAERIPYKYYGYTF few TRBJ1-2 TRBV7-4 - 23
TGCAGTGCTAAAAGACTAGCGGGGAGCACAGATACGCAGTATTTT CSAKRLAGSTDTQYF - TRBJ2-3 TRBV20-1 TRBD2 15
TGTGCCAGCAGCTTATGGGACAGGTCAGCAGATACGCAGTATTTT CASSLWDRSADTQYF many TRBJ2-3 TRBV11-3 TRBD1 15
TGTGCCAGCAGCCAAGAAGCCCAGGACGGGAGGGCAGGCTACGAGCAGTACTTC CASSQEAQDGRAGYEQYF few TRBJ2-7 TRBV3-1 TRBD2 18
TGTGCCAGCAGCCCCGGACAGGGAAGGCTCAGCGGGTACAATGAGCAGTTCTTC CASSPGQGRLSGYNEQFF many TRBJ2-1 TRBV2 TRBD1 18
TGTGCCAGCAGCTTATTAAATTCGGCAGGTGGAAGTAGGAACACTGAAGCTTTCTTT CASSLLNSAGGSRNTEAFF many TRBJ1-1 TRBV7-8 - 19
TGTGCCGCAAGACAGTCTGGGGCCAACGTCCTGACTTTC CAARQSGANVLTF once TRBJ2-6 TRBV19 - 13
TGTGCCAGTAGTGAGTACAATGGGCAGTTCTTC CASSEYNGQFF - TRBJ2-1 TRBV19 - 11
TGCGCCAGCAGTGAGCGGGGGGAGGTCAATCAGCCCCAGCATTTT CASSERGEVNQPQHF few TRBJ1-5 TRBV10-1 - 15
TGTGCCAGCAGTTCGTCTGGTTCCCCAGACAGGGAGAATGAAAAACTGTTTTTT CASSSSGSPDRENEKLFF - TRBJ1-4 TRBV28 TRBD1 18
TGTGCCACCAGCAGAGTGGCAGGTCCCATATATTTT CATSRVAGPIYF few TRBJ1-3 TRBV15 - 12
TGTGCCATCAGTTCTCGAACTCTACACGGCTACACCTTC CAISSRTLHGYTF - TRBJ1-2 TRBV10-3 - 13
TGTGCCAGCAGCTTAGGGCACCCCCAAACCCAGTACTTC CASSLGHPQTQYF - TRBJ2-5 TRBV7-2 - 13
TGTGCCAGCAGCCAGTACAGCGGGGGTACAGATACGCAGTATTTT CASSQYSGGTDTQYF - TRBJ2-3 TRBV3-1 TRBD2 15
TGTGCCAGCAGCTTAGGCGTTAGCGGGAGTAATGAGCAGTTCTTC CASSLGVSGSNEQFF - TRBJ2-1 TRBV7-3 TRBD2 15
TGTGCCGGCAGCCAAGCTGGACAGTCGAACACTGAAGCTTTCTTT CAGSQAGQSNTEAFF - TRBJ1-1 TRBV14 - 15
TGTGCCAGCAAAGAGGACAGCACCTACGAGCAGTACTTC CASKEDSTYEQYF few TRBJ2-7 TRBV9 - 13
TGTGCCAGCAGCCCCTGGACTCTGGCTTACAATGAGCAGTTCTTC CASSPWTLAYNEQFF few TRBJ2-1 TRBV12-3/TRBV12-4 - 15